Shown below are 10 T cell receptor beta chains from a single sample sequenced in a study of blood T cell repertoires in COVID-19. Libraries were prepared by immunoSEQ multiplex PCR; TCRdb keeps only in-frame clonotypes and omits some of them. The table includes some 85,000 clones, 75% to 80% detected once. The sequenced material came from peripheral blood. The receptor set was obtained from an older man with COVID-19, enrolled during active disease.

V and J are TRBV7-9 and TRBJ1-1; D remains unclear. Trimming stripped 0 bases from V and 1 base from J, with 3 bases between. The CDR3 runs 13 residues. Germline lookup yields CDR1 SEHNR and CDR2 FQNEAQ (reference sequence). DNA of the CDR3: TGTGCCAGCAGCTTAGCCTGGAACACTGAAGCTTTCTTT. Encoded protein: CASSLAWNTEAFF. Based on the CDR3 plus reference TRBV7-9 and TRBJ1-1, the full variable domain is DTGVSQNPRHKITKRGQNVTFRCDPISEHNRLYWYRQTLGQGPEFLTYFQNEAQLEKSRLLSDRFSAERPKGSFSTLEIQRTEQGDSAMYLCASSLAWNTEAFFGQGTRLTVV.

V usage is TRBV6-1 and J usage is TRBJ1-2, with 7 nucleotides matching TRBD1. The V gene's germline CDR1 is MNHNS and CDR2 SASEGT. The CDR3 contains 15 residues. Unmatched junction bases numbered 6, after V lost 1 base and J lost 4 bases. CDR3: CASSEGPGQTYGYTF. In DNA, the CDR3 is TGTGCCAGCAGTGAAGGGCCGGGACAGACCTATGGCTACACCTTC.

On this clone itself: Other DNA sequences in this specimen translate into the identical CDR3. The chain links TRBV19 to TRBJ2-3; 7 bases fit TRBD1. The junction had 8 bases not matched to a gene; V was cut back by 6 bases and J by 2 bases. Germline lookup yields CDR1 LNHDA and CDR2 SQIVND (reference sequence). This CDR3 comprises 15 residues. The CDR3 sequence is CASSIGTGDTDTQYF. The CDR3 nucleotides are TGTGCCAGTAGCATCGGAACAGGGGACACAGATACGCAGTATTTT.

The rearrangement links TRBV5-4 to TRBJ2-1; maybe TRBD2 (6 bases). Looked up from germline, CDR1 is SGHNT and CDR2 is YYREEE (reference sequence). The CDR3 covers 14 residues. The V and J ends lost 4 bases and 5 bases respectively, with 13 bases between them. The chain's CDR3 is CASSPGTQDNEQFF. CDR3 bases: TGTGCCAGCAGCCCAGGGACTCAAGACAATGAGCAGTTCTTC.

The chain's CDR3 is CAISSGTSGPDTQYF. The CDR3 nucleotides are TGTGCCATCAGTTCCGGGACTAGCGGCCCCGATACGCAGTATTTT. The chain carries TRBV10-3 and TRBJ2-3, with 11 bases aligning to TRBD2. Losses at the gene ends were 5 bases for V and 6 bases for J; bases not matched to a gene: 7. Germline CDR1 is ENHRY and CDR2 is SYGVKD. The CDR3 length is 15 residues.

The rearrangement joins TRBV11-1 to TRBJ2-2; 10 nucleotides match TRBD2. V lost 4 bases to trimming and J lost 2 bases; unmatched junction nucleotides: 4. The CDR3 length is 16 residues. Germline CDR1 SGHAT, CDR2 FQDESV (reference sequence). The CDR3 DNA sequence: TGTGCCAGCAGCTCCGGGACTAGCGCCAACACCGGGGAGCTGTTTTTT. As protein: CASSSGTSANTGELFF.

The chain couples TRBV9 to TRBJ1-2; no reliable D call. Germline V gene sequence: CDR1 SGDLS, CDR2 YYNGEE. V lost 8 bases and J 2 bases, leaving 22 bases between the germline ends. This CDR3 contains 16 residues. The CDR3 is CARLVFSHPLNYGYTF. The CDR3 coding sequence is TGTGCCAGACTAGTATTCTCACACCCCTTAAACTATGGCTACACCTTC.

This clone occurred a few times. V usage is TRBV4-3 and J usage is TRBJ1-3; 8 nucleotides line up with TRBD1. Germline trimming cut 0 bases from V and 4 bases from J; bases unmatched to any gene: 2. The CDR3 sequence is 15 residues long. Germline CDR1 is LGHNA and CDR2 is YSLEER. The CDR3 protein is CASSQEWTGGNTIYF. CDR3 coding DNA: TGCGCCAGCAGCCAAGAATGGACAGGGGGAAACACCATATATTTT.

The chain has TRBV5-4 and TRBJ1-5, with 8 bases aligning to TRBD1. Germline CDR1 and CDR2: SGHNT and YYREEE (reference sequence). J was trimmed by 6 bases and V by 4 bases; bases with no gene match: 12. This CDR3 spans 16 amino acids. The CDR3 DNA sequence: TGTGCCAGCAGCCTCGGGGGGCCAGGGGGCGGTCAGCCCCAGCATTTT. This translates into CASSLGGPGGGQPQHF.

The CDR3 sequence: CASSTTPSPPSPLHF. CDR3 coding DNA: TGTGCCAGCAGCACTACGCCAAGTCCCCCCTCACCCCTCCACTTT. The V gene is TRBV11-2, the J gene TRBJ1-6; D not certain. Germline loops: CDR1 SGHAT, CDR2 FQNNGV. V was pared by 5 bases and J by 10 bases, with 18 bases between. This CDR3 is built from 15 residues. Using reference TRBV11-2 and TRBJ1-6 for the parts outside the CDR3, the full variable domain is EAGVAQSPRYKIIEKRQSVAFWCNPISGHATLYWYQQILGQGPKLLIQFQNNGVVDDSQLPKDRFSAERLKGVDSTLKIQPAKLEDSAVYLCASSTTPSPPSPLHFGNGTRLTVT.